This entry describes one TCR beta chain. Its target is not known. The sample is drawn from a study of cytomegalovirus exposure and HLA in healthy donors. Study-level findings and limits: When the data were analyzed later, several of the most significant clusters appeared to be linked to common viral pathogens. Donors belonging to an Asian-associated ancestry cluster reportedly showed fewer N-insertions in productive TCRs than the roughly 670-donor mean, according to what a later analysis found. It was 164 TCR beta chains that were listed as cytomegalovirus-associated.

The primer mix had 60 Vbeta and 13 Jbeta primers. Only in-frame clones appear in the TCRdb table, and some are missing; sequencing was by immunoSEQ multiplex PCR. Of about 190,000 clones listed, approximately 86% are singletons. This receptor was obtained from a boy aged 2 to 9 in good health and CMV-seronegative. Sequencing was carried out using PBMCs.

CDR3 protein: CASSLLGPMSNTGELFF. CDR3 bases: TGTGCCAGCAGCTTACTGGGCCCTATGTCGAACACCGGGGAGCTGTTTTTT. This chain joins TRBV7-3 and TRBJ2-2; D is undetermined. The germline V gene encodes CDR1 SGHTA and CDR2 FQGTGA. V lost 2 bases and J 0 bases, leaving 13 bases between the germline ends. The length of the CDR3 is 17 residues.